The 9 T cell receptor beta chains listed next were all sequenced from one sample in a study of T-cell reconstitution after alpha-beta-depleted transplantation in children. Findings of the study overall: A year post-transplant, T-cell counts and diversity derived mostly from newly produced T cells.

Preparation of the TCRbeta library involved a method that used unique molecular identifiers. MiXCR, applied by TCRdb to the PCR reads, yields one record per CDR3 protein. In the table there are about 300,000 distinct CDR3 sequences, about 7.3% of which are singletons. Their recognized antigens are unknown. Sequenced here: peripheral blood, sampled 360 days after TCRalphabeta/CD19-depleted stem cell transplant. The source is a female patient aged 2-9 years who had a stem cell transplant for Fanconi anemia, so the T cells may come from the graft donor.

This clonotype was seen ten or more times. The chain uses TRBV6-2 or TRBV6-3 and TRBJ1-2, with TRBD1 matching over 8 bases. The germline gives CDR1 MNHEY, CDR2 SVGEGT. This CDR3 is 13 amino acids long. The V gene end was trimmed by 6 bases and the J gene end by 2 bases; junction bases not matched to a gene: 2. CDR3 region: CASSRTGNYGYTF. In DNA form, the CDR3 reads TGTGCCAGCAGCCGGACAGGGAACTATGGCTACACCTTC.

CDR3 bases: TGCAGTGCTAGACTATACAGGTTACAAGAGACCCAGTACTTC. Translating gives CSARLYRLQETQYF. The V call is TRBV20-1, the J call TRBJ2-5, with TRBD1 as a possible D gene (5 bases). The ends were cut back, 2 bases at V and 2 bases at J, with 12 bases in the middle. Germline V gene lookup returns CDR1 DFQATT and CDR2 SNEGSKA (reference sequence). CDR3 size: 14 residues.

DNA of the CDR3: TGTGCCAGCAGCTCCCTAGGAGGGCATGGCTACACCTTC. Translated, it gives CASSSLGGHGYTF. The chain joins TRBV7-2 to TRBJ1-2, with unresolved D. Trimming pared 4 bases from V and 6 bases from J, leaving 12 bases between. Germline-derived CDR1 and CDR2 are SGHTA and FQGNSA. The CDR3 extends over 13 amino acids.

The sample holds many counts of this clonotype. The chain recombines TRBV28 with TRBJ2-7; 8 positions agree with TRBD1. CDR1 is MDHEN, CDR2 SYDVKM, per germline. With 5 bases clipped from V and 3 bases from J, the junction kept 9 bases outside the gene matches. The CDR3 consists of 15 residues. The CDR3 DNA is TGTGCCAGCAGTACAACACCAGGACAGGGCTACGAGCAGTACTTC. Translated: CASSTTPGQGYEQYF.

This clonotype showed up just a few times. The rearrangement links TRBV7-9 to TRBJ1-2, with D possibly TRBD1 on 5 matching bases. CDR1 and CDR2 from the germline V gene are SEHNR and FQNEAQ (reference sequence). With 5 bases removed from V and 4 bases from J, the gap between germline ends came to 14 bases. This CDR3 contains 14 residues. The CDR3 reads CASSRTGTLYGYTF. CDR3 DNA: TGTGCCAGCAGCCGGACGGGGACTCTCTATGGCTACACCTTC.

The CDR3 region is CAWSVPLAGISYEQYF. In DNA, the CDR3 is TGTGCCTGGAGTGTACCCCTAGCGGGGATATCCTACGAGCAGTACTTC. The chain uses TRBV30 and TRBJ2-7, with 9 bases lining up with TRBD2. Germline lookup yields CDR1 GTSNPN and CDR2 SVGIG (reference sequence). J was trimmed by 1 base and V by 0 bases; bases with no gene match: 7. The CDR3 contains 16 residues.

This clonotype has only a few counts. The chain is built from TRBV28 and TRBJ1-4; maybe TRBD1 (6 bases). CDR1 and CDR2 (germline): MDHEN, SYDVKM. CDR3 length: 13 amino acids. V was pared by 6 bases and J by 8 bases, with 13 bases between. For the CDR3, the DNA is TGTGCCAGCAGCCGACCAGGACAGGAAAAACTGTTTTTT. Its translation: CASSRPGQEKLFF.

V is TRBV27 and J is TRBJ2-7, with D possibly being TRBD2 (5 bases). Germline V gene data show CDR1 as MNHEY and CDR2 as SMNVEV (reference sequence). This CDR3 is built from 14 residues. Trimming pared 4 bases from V and 2 bases from J, leaving 12 bases between. The DNA of the CDR3 is TGTGCCAGCAGTTCCCTCCGGGGTCCCTACGAGCAGTACGTC. The encoded protein is CASSSLRGPYEQYV.

This clonotype appeared a few times. The V call is TRBV28, the J call TRBJ1-1; tentative D call: TRBD1 (5 bases). The CDR3 loop spans 16 amino acids. Between the trimmed V and J ends, which lost 4 bases and 5 bases, there was a span of 20 bases. The germline V gene has CDR1 MDHEN and CDR2 SYDVKM. DNA of the CDR3: TGTGCCAGCAGTTGGGAGGGGCCCCTTTCGGGTACTGAAGCTTTCTTT. It specifies CASSWEGPLSGTEAFF. The variable domain in full, completed from reference TRBV28 and TRBJ1-1, reads DVKVTQSSRYLVKRTGEKVFLECVQDMDHENMFWYRQDPGLGLRLIYFSYDVKMKEKGDIPEGYSVSREKKERFSLILESASTNQTSMYLCASSWEGPLSGTEAFFGQGTRLTVV.